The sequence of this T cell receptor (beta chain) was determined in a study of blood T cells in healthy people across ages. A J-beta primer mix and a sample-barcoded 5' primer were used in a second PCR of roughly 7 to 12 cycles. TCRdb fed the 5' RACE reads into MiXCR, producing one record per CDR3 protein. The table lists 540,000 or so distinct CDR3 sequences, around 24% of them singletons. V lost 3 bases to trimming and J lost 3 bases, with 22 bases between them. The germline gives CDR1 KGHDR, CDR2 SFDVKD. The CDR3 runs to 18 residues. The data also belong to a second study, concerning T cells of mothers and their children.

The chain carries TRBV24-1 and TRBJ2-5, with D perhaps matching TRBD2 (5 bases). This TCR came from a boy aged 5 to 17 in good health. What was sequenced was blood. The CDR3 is CATSDERRSSLREETQYF. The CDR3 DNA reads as TGTGCCACCAGTGATGAAAGGAGGTCGTCGCTTCGGGAAGAGACCCAGTACTTC.